The subject of this entry is one T cell receptor beta chain. The record originates from a study of blood T cell repertoires in COVID-19. Authors' methods: Reference gene primer amplification gave estimated nucleated cell counts. Clones were read by immunoSEQ multiplex PCR, and TCRdb kept only the in-frame ones, dropping some. V and J calls and clone size come straight from that table; D and trimming were deduced from the DNA. Among under 250,000 clones, approximately 90% were seen once, and the ten largest hold roughly 3.7%. CDR1 is SGHRS, CDR2 YFSETQ, per germline. This CDR3 region has 15 residues. Deletions cut 0 bases from V and 1 base from J, with 8 bases between.

The specimen was PBMCs or T cells enriched from blood (not recorded which). V gene TRBV5-1 combines with J gene TRBJ2-1, with a possible D match to TRBD1 (6 bases). The sequence was obtained from a woman aged 18-29 years in a cohort exposed to, infected with or recovered from COVID-19 (not recorded which). CDR3 region: CASSLAGESYNEQFF. The DNA for the CDR3 is TGCGCCAGCAGCTTGGCAGGGGAATCCTACAATGAGCAGTTCTTC.